Each of the 2 T cell receptor beta chains below was sequenced from the same sample in a study of blood T cell repertoires in COVID-19. Measured with immunoSEQ multiplex PCR; TCRdb has only the in-frame clones, and not every one. The data show 200,000 to 250,000 clones, with 80% to 90% seen just once and more than 3% held by the top ten. Sequencing was done on a sample of PBMCs or T cells enriched from blood (not recorded which). The receptor source for this set is a woman aged 18-29 years in a cohort exposed to, infected with or recovered from COVID-19 (not recorded which).

CDR3 DNA sequence: TGTGCCAGCAGTTACTCTTCGGACAGCATGAACACTGAAGCTTTCTTT. This gives the protein CASSYSSDSMNTEAFF. The chain employs TRBV6-5 and TRBJ1-1; perhaps TRBD1 as D (6 bases). The CDR3 spans 16 residues. Looked up from germline, CDR1 is MNHEY and CDR2 is SVGAGI. V was clipped by 0 bases and J by 0 bases, with 11 bases between them.

The chain carries TRBV29-1 and TRBJ2-6, with D tentatively TRBD1 (5 bases). The V gene lost 8 bases and the J gene lost 1 base, with 9 bases spanning the gap. Germline-derived CDR1 and CDR2 are SQVTM and ANQGSEA. The CDR3 runs 13 residues. CDR3 nucleotide sequence: TGCAGCACCAGACAGTCTGGGGCCAACGTCCTGACTTTC. It codes for CSTRQSGANVLTF.